One and the same sample provided the 9 T cell receptor beta chains below, sequenced in a study of CD8+ T cells in alopecia areata. Once RNA had been extracted, it was reverse transcribed into cDNA to act as the sequencing template. TCRdb's table, derived via immunoSEQ multiplex PCR, lists solely in-frame clones and lacks some. The sample shows fewer than 250,000 clones, approximately 47% of them seen only once. Treatment given: oral pan-JAK inhibitor, 5-10 mg twice daily. The input for sequencing was CD4+ T cells sorted from blood, taken at roughly week 36, from a patient treated with tofacitinib. The receptors here all came from a human donor with alopecia areata.

J is TRBJ2-2 and V is TRBV5-1, with D unclear. The CDR3 is 14 amino acids. Germline CDR1 SGHRS, CDR2 YFSETQ. Between the trimmed V and J ends, which lost 5 bases and 0 bases, there was a span of 8 bases. CDR3 in amino acids: CASSSFANTGELFF. CDR3 in DNA: TGCGCCAGCAGTAGTTTTGCGAACACCGGGGAGCTGTTTTTT.

The chain carries TRBV29-1 and TRBJ1-1; no definite D call. Germline V gene data show CDR1 as SQVTM and CDR2 as ANQGSEA. V dropped 7 bases and J dropped 3 bases, with 9 bases sitting between them. The CDR3 is 11 residues long. CDR3 region: CSAVGDTEAFF. The CDR3 DNA reads as TGCAGCGCCGTAGGTGACACTGAAGCTTTCTTT.

The gene calls are TRBV7-2 and TRBJ2-5; no clear D. The germline CDR1 and CDR2 sequences are SGHTA and FQGNSA. There are 15 residues in the CDR3. Trimming removed 2 bases from V and 4 bases from J, with 14 bases in between. The CDR3, as DNA: TGTGCCAGCAGCTTAAGAGTGGGCCTCATAGAGACCCAGTACTTC. It is translated as CASSLRVGLIETQYF.

This clone was recorded many times. The V gene is TRBV7-2, the J gene TRBJ2-1, with TRBD2 identical over 11 bases. This CDR3 region has 15 residues. Looked up from germline, CDR1 is SGHTA and CDR2 is FQGNSA. Trimming at V came to 5 bases and at J to 4 bases, leaving 4 bases not matched to a gene. The CDR3 region is CASSLTSGMYNEQFF. For the CDR3, the DNA is TGTGCCAGCAGCCTGACTAGCGGGATGTACAATGAGCAGTTCTTC.

The chain links TRBV19 to TRBJ1-5; a weak D match, TRBD1 (5 bases). The germline gives CDR1 LNHDA, CDR2 SQIVND (reference sequence). The CDR3 has 15 residues. V shed 3 bases and J shed 1 base, with 10 bases lying between them. The CDR3: CASSIGGSSNQPQHF. The CDR3 DNA sequence: TGTGCCAGTAGTATCGGGGGAAGCAGCAATCAGCCCCAGCATTTT.

This clone showed up just a few times. The chain employs TRBV5-4 and TRBJ2-5; D uncertain. V lost 3 bases, J lost 5 bases, and 17 bases lay in between. The V gene's germline CDR1 is SGHNT and CDR2 YYREEE (reference sequence). CDR3 length equals 15 residues. This chain's CDR3 is CASSSQSTKAETQYF. The CDR3 nucleotides are TGTGCCAGCAGCTCCCAAAGCACTAAAGCGGAGACCCAGTACTTC.

This clone has only a few counts. The chain employs TRBV29-1 and TRBJ1-2, with D possibly being TRBD1 (5 bases). The CDR3 runs 13 residues. V dropped 5 bases and J dropped 10 bases, with 20 bases sitting between them. The germline V gene encodes CDR1 SQVTM and CDR2 ANQGSEA. Here the CDR3 DNA reads TGCAGCGTTACACATAACTGGGGCAACTACTACACCTTC. Protein: CSVTHNWGNYYTF.

This clone was seen a few times. The chain uses TRBV5-1 and TRBJ2-1, with D hard to call. The CDR3 totals 13 residues. V dropped 1 base and J dropped 7 bases, with 9 bases sitting between them. The germline V gene has CDR1 SGHRS and CDR2 YFSETQ. The CDR3 DNA sequence: TGCGCCAGCAGCTTGCTTCGCGAGAATGAGCAGTTCTTC. Translated, it gives CASSLLRENEQFF.

This clone turned up a few times. The chain joins TRBV5-4 to TRBJ1-1; D not resolved. The V end was cut by 1 base, the J end by 5 bases, with 9 bases between. The CDR3 extends over 13 amino acids. Germline assignment: CDR1 SGHNT and CDR2 YYREEE (reference sequence). CDR3 coding DNA: TGTGCCAGCAGCTTGCCGGGGTGGACTGAAGCTTTCTTT. Translation gives CASSLPGWTEAFF.